Presented here are 7 T cell receptor beta chains from one specimen sequenced in a study of tissue T cells after allogeneic stem cell transplantation. Sequencing was performed with immunoSEQ multiplex PCR; in TCRdb, only in-frame clones are kept and a portion is missing. The table includes 230 or so clones, 40% detected once. Time point meaning: mouse harvest day 14 after allogeneic transplant. Mouse grafts combined 10^7 T-cell-depleted bone marrow cells with 10^6 splenic CD5+ T cells. The sample was spleen. These receptors were obtained from a female BALB/c mouse given C57BL/6 T cells with graft-versus-host disease after an allogeneic hematopoietic cell transplant.

This clone is large (0.1 to 1%) in the sample. Gene names refer to mouse genes. From the germline J gene comes the end of the CDR3, since the read stops 1 residue before it. The chain joins TRBV31 to TRBJ2-4; 12 bases are shared with TRBD1. Germline CDR1 GKSSPN, CDR2 SITVG. The CDR3 has 16 residues. The junction had 2 bases not matched to a gene; V was cut back by 0 bases and J by 1 base. The CDR3 loop reads CAWSLGTGGRQNTLYF. The DNA read from the CDR3 is TGTGCCTGGAGTCTAGGGACAGGGGGCCGTCAAAACACCTTGTAC.

By sample fraction, this clone is hyperexpanded (1% or more). Gene names follow the mouse nomenclature. The read terminates 1 residue before the CDR3 end, so the remaining end is supplied by the germline J gene. The chain recombines TRBV13-3 with TRBJ2-4, with 10 bases aligning to TRBD1. In germline, CDR1 is NNHDY, CDR2 SYVADS. The CDR3 sequence is 16 residues long. V was clipped by 2 bases and J by 0 bases; unmatched bases: 3. CDR3 DNA (partial): TGTGCCAGCAGTGAGGGGACAGGGGATAGTCAAAACACCTTGTAC. It codes for CASSEGTGDSQNTLY. The entire CDR3 sequence reads CASSEGTGDSQNTLYF. Combining the CDR3 with reference TRBV13-3 and TRBJ2-4 gives the whole variable domain EAAVTQSPRSKVAVTGGKVTLSCHQTNNHDYMYWYRQDTGHGLRLIHYSYVADSTEKGDIPDGYKASRPSQENFSLILELASLSQTAVYFCASSEGTGDSQNTLYFGAGTRLSVL.

About this clone itself: Each gene name is a mouse one. The read terminates 1 residue ahead of where the CDR3 ends, so the germline J gene completes it. The chain recombines TRBV13-1 with TRBJ1-4, with no clear D. This CDR3 has 12 residues. Germline V gives CDR1 NSHNY, CDR2 SYGAGN. V lost 0 bases and J lost 5, with 2 bases in between. The CDR3 here is CASSDANERLFF. The CDR3 DNA, read in part, is TGTGCCAGCAGTGATGCTAACGAAAGATTATTT.

A few counts support this clone. Genes and germline come from the mouse. Sequencing ends 1 residue short of the CDR3 end; the germline J gene provides the rest. The chain has TRBV2 and TRBJ2-3, with 10 bases identical to TRBD2. The V gene's germline CDR1 is LGHNA and CDR2 YSYQKL. This CDR3 is built from 16 residues. The junction had 2 bases not matched to a gene; V was cut back by 1 base and J by 1 base. The CDR3 bases that were read are TGTGCCAGCAGCCAAGCCGGGACTGGGGGTGCAGAAACGCTGTAT. This codes for CASSQAGTGGAETLY. The complete CDR3 protein is CASSQAGTGGAETLYF.

A word on this clone: Gene and germline names: mouse. Read data end 1 residue before the CDR3 end; the end is taken from the germline J gene. The chain carries TRBV13-2 and TRBJ1-1; no reliable D call. Germline V gene data show CDR1 as NNHNN and CDR2 as SYGAGS (reference sequence). Trimming stripped 0 bases from V and 1 base from J, with 7 bases between. CDR3 length: 14 amino acids. CDR3 sequence reads: CASGDAGLNTEVFF. CDR3 bases read: TGTGCCAGCGGTGATGCCGGGCTGAACACAGAAGTCTTC.

This clone was picked up a small number of times. Germline and genes: mouse. The read terminates 1 residue ahead of where the CDR3 ends, so the germline J gene completes it. The rearrangement links TRBV1 to TRBJ2-7; the match to TRBD2 covers 10 bases. The CDR3 sequence is 14 residues long. Germline assignment: CDR1 NSQYPW and CDR2 LRSPGD (reference sequence). The V and J ends lost 3 bases and 3 bases, in that order; junction bases with no gene match: 2. The CDR3 loop reads CTCSAYWGGYEQYF. CDR3 DNA, as far as it was read: TGCACCTGCAGTGCCTACTGGGGGGGCTATGAACAGTAC.

On this clone itself: These gene names are mouse names. The read gets to within 1 residue of the CDR3 end, and the germline J gene fills in the rest. The chain uses TRBV13-1 and TRBJ2-7; a possible D gene is TRBD2 (6 bases). The CDR3 contains 13 residues. The germline gives CDR1 NSHNY, CDR2 SYGAGN. V dropped 0 bases and J dropped 3 bases, with 7 bases sitting between them. This CDR3 is CASSDGLVYEQYF. The sequenced part of the CDR3 DNA is TGTGCCAGCAGTGATGGACTGGTCTATGAACAGTAC.